This TCR beta chain appears in the sequencing data of a study of T cell repertoires in cytomegalovirus infection. MiXCR, applied by TCRdb to the reads, yields one record per CDR3 protein. The sample gives roughly 570,000 distinct CDR3 sequences, about 40% of which show up once; about 46% is in the top ten. CDR1 SGHTA and CDR2 FQGNSA come from the germline V gene. This CDR3 comprises 15 residues. Trimming pared 1 base from V and 0 bases from J, leaving 7 bases between. This clonotype has just a few counts. The antigen remains undetermined. The TCR was taken from a human donor in good health (CMV status not recorded). Some clones in this sample may be carry-over from other donors' samples. This chain links TRBV7-2 with TRBJ1-3; unclear D gene. The sequencing used cultured PBMCs, collected from culture after CMV antigen stimulation. The CDR3 DNA reads TGTGCCAGCAGCTTAGGGCTTGACTCTGGAAACACCATATATTTT. Protein product: CASSLGLDSGNTIYF. Full variable domain (remainder filled in from reference TRBV7-2 and TRBJ1-3): GAGVSQSPSNKVTEKGKDVELRCDPISGHTALYWYRQSLGQGLEFLIYFQGNSAPDKSGLPSDRFSAERTGGSVSTLTIQRTQQEDSAVYLCASSLGLDSGNTIYFGEGSWLTVV.